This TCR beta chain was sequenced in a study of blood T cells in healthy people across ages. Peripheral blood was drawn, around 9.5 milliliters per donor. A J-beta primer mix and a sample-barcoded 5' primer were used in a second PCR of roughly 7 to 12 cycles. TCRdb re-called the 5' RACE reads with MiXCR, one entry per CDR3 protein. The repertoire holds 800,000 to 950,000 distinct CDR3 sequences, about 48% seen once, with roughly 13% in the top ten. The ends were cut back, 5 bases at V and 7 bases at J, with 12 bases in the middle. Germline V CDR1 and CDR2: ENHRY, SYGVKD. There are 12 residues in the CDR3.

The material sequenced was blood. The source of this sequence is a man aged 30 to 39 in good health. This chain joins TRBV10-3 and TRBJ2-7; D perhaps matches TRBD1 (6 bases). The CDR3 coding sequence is TGTGCCATCAGTACAGGGATTCGGGAGCAGTACTTC. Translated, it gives CAISTGIREQYF.